These 14 T cell receptor beta chains came from one sample sequenced in a study of a mutant IDH1 vaccine in newly diagnosed glioma. TCRdb's copy holds only in-frame clones and misses some; the assay was immunoSEQ multiplex PCR. The repertoire holds 85,000 to 100,000 clones, with 70% to 90% as singletons. The sample's time point: baseline, week 1 (first vaccination visit). Described treatment: pre-vaccination baseline after standard-of-care therapy. This specimen was PBMCs, taken from a glioma patient treated with radiotherapy, temozolomide or both. These receptors originate from a woman in her 50s with glioma.

The J gene is TRBJ2-7, the V gene TRBV4-1; D is possibly TRBD2 (6 bases). The germline V gene encodes CDR1 MGHRA and CDR2 YSYEKL. The CDR3 has 13 amino acids. The V gene lost 1 base and the J gene lost 7 bases, with 11 bases spanning the gap. CDR3 nucleotides: TGCGCCAGCAGCCAAGCGGAGGGCCGGGAGCAGTACTTC. Residues: CASSQAEGREQYF.

The chain couples TRBV5-4 to TRBJ2-7; TRBD2 is a possible D gene (5 bases). V shed 0 bases and J shed 5 bases, with 12 bases lying between them. This CDR3 spans 14 amino acids. Per germline, CDR1 SGHNT and CDR2 YYREEE (reference sequence). The CDR3 protein is CASSLELASHEQYF. Written as DNA, the CDR3 is TGTGCCAGCAGCTTGGAATTGGCTAGCCACGAGCAGTACTTC.

J is TRBJ2-1 and V is TRBV30; the D is unclear. This CDR3 has 12 amino acids. The V gene's germline CDR1 is GTSNPN and CDR2 SVGIG (reference sequence). V shed 5 bases and J shed 3 bases, with 8 bases lying between them. CDR3 in DNA: TGTGCCTGGGGGTCCTACTACAATGAGCAGTTCTTC. Amino acids: CAWGSYYNEQFF.

The rearrangement joins TRBV10-3 to TRBJ2-1; D possibly corresponds to TRBD2 (5 bases). Trimming cost V 7 bases and J 7 bases, with 14 bases left between them. Looked up from germline, CDR1 is ENHRY and CDR2 is SYGVKD. The CDR3 has 13 residues. The CDR3 loop reads CAIKEVLGNEQFF. CDR3 DNA: TGTGCCATCAAGGAGGTGCTGGGGAATGAGCAGTTCTTC.

The chain combines TRBV4-1 with TRBJ2-2, with TRBD2 identical over 12 bases. Germline lookup yields CDR1 MGHRA and CDR2 YSYEKL. With 4 bases clipped from V and 6 bases from J, the junction kept 6 bases outside the gene matches. CDR3 length equals 16 residues. The chain's CDR3 is CASSPSSGRVAGELFF. CDR3 in DNA: TGCGCCAGCAGCCCTTCTAGCGGGAGGGTAGCCGGGGAGCTGTTTTTT.

This chain links TRBV2 with TRBJ1-1; D is uncertain. The CDR3 runs to 11 residues. CDR1 is SNHLY and CDR2 is FYNNEI in the germline V gene. Trimming removed 8 bases at V and 1 base at J, with 5 bases between. The CDR3 here is CASPENTEAFF. CDR3 nucleotides: TGTGCCAGCCCCGAGAACACTGAAGCTTTCTTT.

The CDR3 is CASSYSTLYGYTF. CDR3 nucleotides: TGTGCCAGCAGTTACTCGACCTTATATGGCTACACCTTC. The V gene is TRBV6-6, the J gene TRBJ1-2; D call uncertain. The CDR3 spans 13 residues. Between the trimmed V and J ends, which lost 0 bases and 5 bases, there was a span of 7 bases. Germline CDR1 and CDR2: MNHNY and SVGAGI (reference sequence).

This chain joins TRBV10-3 and TRBJ2-1; D is possibly TRBD1 or TRBD2 (7 bases each). CDR1 is ENHRY, CDR2 SYGVKD, per germline. The CDR3 length is 16 residues. V lost 4 bases, J lost 6 bases, and 19 bases lay in between. This CDR3 is CAISAMGQRDLNEQFF. CDR3 bases: TGTGCCATCAGTGCAATGGGACAGCGGGATCTCAATGAGCAGTTCTTC.

This chain connects TRBV30 to TRBJ1-1; no clear D. The V end was cut by 2 bases, the J end by 3 bases, with 13 bases between. This CDR3 contains 14 residues. The germline V gene encodes CDR1 GTSNPN and CDR2 SVGIG (reference sequence). The CDR3 spells CAWSPNRQDTEAFF. The CDR3 DNA is TGTGCCTGGAGTCCCAATCGACAAGACACTGAAGCTTTCTTT.

In its sample, this clone was seen a few times. The chain recombines TRBV2 with TRBJ2-7; D tentatively reads TRBD1 or TRBD2 (5 bases each). Germline-derived CDR1 and CDR2 are SNHLY and FYNNEI. Trimming took 6 bases from V and 4 from J, leaving 16 bases between them. This CDR3 has 14 residues. The CDR3 DNA follows: TGTGCCAGCAGGGGGACCAGCGCGGGTTACGAGCAGTACTTC. Its protein is CASRGTSAGYEQYF. The full variable domain, with the rest looked up from reference TRBV2 and TRBJ2-7, is EPEVTQTPSHQVTQMGQEVILRCVPISNHLYFYWYRQILGQKVEFLVSFYNNEISEKSEIFDDQFSVERPDGSNFTLKIRSTKLEDSAMYFCASRGTSAGYEQYFGPGTRLTVT.

The table lists this clone with a count of one. The V gene is TRBV2, the J gene TRBJ2-5; 14 bases fit TRBD2. J lost 5 bases, V lost 8 bases, and 4 bases had no gene match. This CDR3 comprises 14 residues. CDR1 and CDR2 (germline): SNHLY, FYNNEI. The CDR3 DNA follows: TGTGCCAGCTCGACTAGCGGGAGGGTGGAGACCCAGTACTTC. Translation gives CASSTSGRVETQYF.

This chain connects TRBV19 to TRBJ2-1, with TRBD2 matching 9 bases. Germline CDR1 LNHDA, CDR2 SQIVND (reference sequence). Trimming took 7 bases from V and 13 from J; bases not matched to a gene: 14. The CDR3 totals 14 residues. CDR3 sequence (DNA): TGTGCCAGTAACACGGGGTCAAGCGGGAGGACCCAGTTCTTC. Protein sequence: CASNTGSSGRTQFF.

V gene TRBV10-3 combines with J gene TRBJ2-2, with 11 bases lining up with TRBD2. With V trimmed by 8 bases and J by 4 bases, 3 bases remained unmatched. This CDR3 is built from 14 residues. CDR1 and CDR2 from the germline V gene are ENHRY and SYGVKD. CDR3 bases: TGTGCCATCGGGACTAGCGGCCTCACCGGGGAGCTGTTTTTT. This encodes CAIGTSGLTGELFF.

The CDR3 loop is CASSSDGLTNEKLFF. In nucleotides, the CDR3 is TGCGCCAGCAGCTCGGACGGACTAACTAATGAAAAACTGTTTTTT. The J gene is TRBJ1-4, the V gene TRBV5-1; D not resolved. This CDR3 has 15 amino acids. Looked up from germline, CDR1 is SGHRS and CDR2 is YFSETQ. Trimming took 3 bases from V and 1 from J, leaving 10 bases between them.